Shown below are 11 T cell receptor beta chains from a single sample sequenced in a study of CD4 and CD8 cells across lung adenocarcinoma regions. TCRdb reanalysed the PCR reads using MiXCR and keeps one entry per CDR3 protein. The sample lists roughly 8,400 distinct CDR3 sequences, about 41% occurring once. The sequenced material came from CD8+ T cells from the center of a lung tumor. The receptor source for this set is a male donor with lung adenocarcinoma. The CD4 and CD8 labels of this study may be unreliable.

This CDR3 reads CASSHAGLYTQYF. CDR3 sequence (DNA): TGTGCCAGCAGCCATGCGGGACTTTATACGCAGTATTTT. The rearrangement uses TRBV3-1 and TRBJ2-3, with TRBD2 as a possible D gene (6 bases). Trimming pared 3 bases from V and 7 bases from J, leaving 11 bases between. The CDR3 extends over 13 amino acids. Germline CDR1 LGHDT, CDR2 YNNKEL (reference sequence).

The V and J genes are TRBV6-5 and TRBJ2-3, with D unresolved. V lost 4 bases and J 0 bases, leaving 5 bases between the germline ends. This CDR3 is built from 13 residues. Germline V lookup: CDR1 MNHEY, CDR2 SVGAGI. DNA of the CDR3: TGTGCCAGCAGTTCCCACAGCACAGATACGCAGTATTTT. Its translation is CASSSHSTDTQYF.

Points on this clonotype: One end of the junction does not line up with germline, which may come from a read error. The V gene is TRBV6-4, the J gene TRBJ2-4; maybe TRBD2 (5 bases). Germline V gene data show CDR1 as MRHNA and CDR2 as SNTAGT. The length of the CDR3 is 13 residues. The CDR3 coding sequence is TGTGCCAGCAGTCTGCGGGTCAAAGATATGCAGTACTTT. Amino acids: CASSLRVKDMQYF.

There are many counts of this clonotype. The gene calls are TRBV6-1 and TRBJ1-2, with 8 bases fitting TRBD1. Losses at the gene ends were 3 bases for V and 8 bases for J; bases not matched to a gene: 11. This CDR3 comprises 15 residues. The germline CDR1 and CDR2 sequences are MNHNS and SASEGT. CDR3 sequence (DNA): TGTGCCAGCAGTGACGGGACAGGAACCTACTTAGGCTACACCTTC. The encoded protein is CASSDGTGTYLGYTF.

The count of this clonotype is one. The rearrangement joins TRBV7-2 to TRBJ2-3, with 8 bases matching TRBD2. Germline CDR1 reads SGHTA; CDR2 reads FQGNSA. The CDR3 sequence is 14 residues long. V was clipped by 0 bases and J by 4 bases; unmatched bases: 0. The chain's CDR3 is CASSLASGADTQYF. As DNA, the CDR3 is TGTGCCAGCAGCTTAGCTAGCGGGGCAGATACGCAGTATTTT.

This clonotype was seen a few times. The chain couples TRBV9 to TRBJ2-7; 12 nucleotides align to TRBD2. CDR1 and CDR2 from the germline V gene are SGDLS and YYNGEE. This CDR3 comprises 14 residues. With 2 bases clipped from V and 6 bases from J, the junction kept 3 bases outside the gene matches. This CDR3 is CASSVGLAGIEQYF. The CDR3 nucleotides read TGTGCCAGCAGCGTCGGACTAGCGGGGATCGAGCAGTACTTC.

The rearrangement uses TRBV6-1 and TRBJ2-1; 7 bases fit TRBD1. Unmatched junction bases numbered 8, after V lost 7 bases and J lost 5 bases. The CDR3 runs to 14 residues. The germline V gene has CDR1 MNHNS and CDR2 SASEGT. CDR3 nucleotide sequence: TGTGCCAGCAAACCGGGACAGTCTAACAATGAGCAGTTCTTC. This translates into CASKPGQSNNEQFF.

In its sample, this clonotype was seen many times. The chain uses TRBV10-1 and TRBJ2-5; D gene uncertain. The end of the DNA fits TRBJ2-7 better, so the J call may be wrong. The CDR3 runs 17 residues. Per the germline V gene, CDR1 is WNHNN and CDR2 is SYGVQD (reference sequence). DNA of the CDR3: TGCGCCAGCAGTGAGTCAATCGACGGAACCCGCCTCTACGAGCAGTACTTC. This codes for CASSESIDGTRLYEQYF.

This clonotype has at least ten counts. The rearrangement joins TRBV11-3 to TRBJ2-1; 12 bases align to TRBD2. CDR3 size: 16 residues. V shed 3 bases and J 4 bases; nucleotides not matched to a gene: 4. Germline loops: CDR1 SGHNT, CDR2 YENEEA. CDR3 nucleotides: TGTGCCAGCAGCTTGACTAGCGGGGGCAATTACAATGAGCAGTTCTTC. This codes for CASSLTSGGNYNEQFF.

This rearrangement joins TRBV6-5 to TRBJ2-5; 7 bases line up with TRBD2. The last part of the DNA fits TRBJ2-7 better; the J call may be wrong. Looked up from germline, CDR1 is MNHEY and CDR2 is SVGAGI. The CDR3 covers 15 residues. The CDR3 sequence is CASSYYPGLSPEQYF. The CDR3 DNA reads TGTGCCAGCAGTTACTACCCGGGACTATCCCCCGAGCAGTACTTC.

The chain employs TRBV27 and TRBJ2-7; D is possibly TRBD1 (6 bases). V lost 7 bases, J lost 1 base, and 14 bases lay in between. The CDR3 contains 14 residues. In germline, CDR1 is MNHEY, CDR2 SMNVEV (reference sequence). The CDR3 loop reads CASTRQRGSYEQYF. CDR3 nucleotides: TGTGCCAGCACGAGACAAAGGGGGTCCTACGAGCAGTACTTC.